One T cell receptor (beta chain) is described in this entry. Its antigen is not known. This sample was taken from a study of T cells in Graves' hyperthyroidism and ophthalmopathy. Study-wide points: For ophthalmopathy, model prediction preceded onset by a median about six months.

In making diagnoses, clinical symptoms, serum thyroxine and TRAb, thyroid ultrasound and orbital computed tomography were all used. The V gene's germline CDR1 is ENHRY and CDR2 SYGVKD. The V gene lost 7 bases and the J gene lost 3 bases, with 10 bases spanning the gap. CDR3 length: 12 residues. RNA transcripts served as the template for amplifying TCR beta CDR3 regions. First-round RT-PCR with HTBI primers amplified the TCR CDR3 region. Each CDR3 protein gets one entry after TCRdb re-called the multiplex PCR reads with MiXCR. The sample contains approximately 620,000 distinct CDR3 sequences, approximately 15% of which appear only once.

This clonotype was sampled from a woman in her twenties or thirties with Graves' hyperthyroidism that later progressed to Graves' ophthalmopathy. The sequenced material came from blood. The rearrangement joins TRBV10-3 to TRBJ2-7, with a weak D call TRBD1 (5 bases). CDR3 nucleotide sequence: TGTGCCATCATGGGCAGGGACTACGAGCAGTACTTC. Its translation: CAIMGRDYEQYF.